A single sample gave rise to the 2 T cell receptor beta chains below, sequenced in a study of shared clonotypes between healthy human individuals. Assay: immunoSEQ multiplex PCR; the TCRdb copy retains only in-frame clones and omits some. The data show about a million clones, approximately 77% seen once. The material sequenced was memory CD4+ T cells from PBMCs. Sample subset: CD45RA-negative fraction. Receptors originate from a man aged 18 to 30 in good health. Some clones in this sample may be carry-over from other donors' samples.

This chain links TRBV27 with TRBJ1-1, with unresolved D. The germline gives CDR1 MNHEY, CDR2 SMNVEV (reference sequence). Trimming took off 3 bases at V and 1 base at J, with 6 bases between the two ends. The CDR3 is 13 amino acids. This chain's CDR3 is CASSFWENTEAFF. The DNA for the CDR3 is TGTGCCAGCAGTTTTTGGGAGAACACTGAAGCTTTCTTT.

With regard to this clone: The sample carries other DNA sequences with the same CDR3. The chain has TRBV18 and TRBJ1-1; no clear D gene. Germline CDR1 reads KGHSH; CDR2 reads LQKENI. The V end lost 3 bases, the J end lost 1 base, and 6 bases lay between the germline ends. This CDR3 has 13 amino acids. The CDR3 spells CASSPQKNTEAFF. Written as DNA, the CDR3 is TGTGCCAGCTCACCTCAGAAGAACACTGAAGCTTTCTTT.